This T cell receptor (beta chain) comes out of a study of blood T cells in healthy people across ages. Whole-study findings and limits: Both higher diversity and more naive CD4+ cells marked long-lived donors when set against aged donors. From one million sequenced T cells, diversity estimates were lower bounds.

The CDR3 runs 15 residues. The ends were cut back, 0 bases at V and 2 bases at J, with 9 bases in the middle. Germline V gene data show CDR1 as LGHDT and CDR2 as YNNKEL (reference sequence). On this clonotype itself: The antigen remains unidentified.

Together with a sample-barcoded 5' primer, a J-beta primer mix was included in a second PCR lasting roughly 6 to 12 cycles. TCRdb re-analysed the 5' RACE reads in MiXCR, keeping a single row per CDR3 protein. The table includes fewer than 900,000 distinct CDR3 sequences, around 49% detected once. This TCR was recovered from an older woman in good health. Sequenced input: blood. V is TRBV3-1 and J is TRBJ2-3, with D possibly being TRBD2 (5 bases). CDR3 bases: TGTGCCAGCAGCCAAGATCAGCGGAACACAGATACGCAGTATTTT. Its translation is CASSQDQRNTDTQYF.